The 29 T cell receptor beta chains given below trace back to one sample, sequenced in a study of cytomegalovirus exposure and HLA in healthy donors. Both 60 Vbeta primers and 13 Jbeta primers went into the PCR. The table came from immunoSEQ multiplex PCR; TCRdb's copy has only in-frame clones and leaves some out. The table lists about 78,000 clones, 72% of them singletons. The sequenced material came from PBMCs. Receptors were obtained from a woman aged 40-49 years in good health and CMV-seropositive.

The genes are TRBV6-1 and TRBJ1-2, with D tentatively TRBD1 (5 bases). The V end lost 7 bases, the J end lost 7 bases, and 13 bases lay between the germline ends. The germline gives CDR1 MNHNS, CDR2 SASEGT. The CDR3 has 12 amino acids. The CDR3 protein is CASTPGFSGYTF. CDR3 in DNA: TGTGCCAGCACCCCAGGGTTCTCTGGCTACACCTTC.

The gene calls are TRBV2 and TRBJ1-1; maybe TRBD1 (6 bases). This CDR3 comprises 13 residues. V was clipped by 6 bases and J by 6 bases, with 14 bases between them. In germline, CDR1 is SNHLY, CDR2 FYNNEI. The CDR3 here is CASRAGVGPEAFF. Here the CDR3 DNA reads TGTGCCAGCAGGGCAGGGGTCGGTCCTGAAGCTTTCTTT.

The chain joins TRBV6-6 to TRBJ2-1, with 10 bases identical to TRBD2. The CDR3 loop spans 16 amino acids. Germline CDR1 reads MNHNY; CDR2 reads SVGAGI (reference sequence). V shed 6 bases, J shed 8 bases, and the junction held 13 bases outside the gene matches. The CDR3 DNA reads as TGTGCCAGCAGCGACAAGGCTAGCGGGAGTAGGGATGAGCAGTTCTTC. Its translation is CASSDKASGSRDEQFF.

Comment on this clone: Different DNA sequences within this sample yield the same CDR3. The CDR3, as DNA: TGCAGCGTTGAAGACCGCGACTCCTACAATGAGCAGTTCTTC. Its translation: CSVEDRDSYNEQFF. The chain joins TRBV29-1 to TRBJ2-1; D gene uncertain. CDR3 size: 14 residues. CDR1 and CDR2 (germline): SQVTM, ANQGSEA. V lost 0 bases and J lost 0, with 6 bases in between.

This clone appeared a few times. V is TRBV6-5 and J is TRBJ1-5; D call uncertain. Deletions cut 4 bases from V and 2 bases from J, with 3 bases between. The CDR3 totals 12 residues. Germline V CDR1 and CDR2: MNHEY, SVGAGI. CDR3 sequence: CASSSGNQPQHF. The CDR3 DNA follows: TGTGCCAGCAGTTCGGGCAATCAGCCCCAGCATTTT.

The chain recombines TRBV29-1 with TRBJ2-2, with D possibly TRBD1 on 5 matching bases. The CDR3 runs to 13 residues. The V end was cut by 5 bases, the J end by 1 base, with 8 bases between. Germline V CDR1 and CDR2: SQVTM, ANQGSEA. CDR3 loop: CSVQGQNTGELFF. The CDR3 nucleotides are TGCAGCGTTCAGGGCCAGAACACCGGGGAGCTGTTTTTT.

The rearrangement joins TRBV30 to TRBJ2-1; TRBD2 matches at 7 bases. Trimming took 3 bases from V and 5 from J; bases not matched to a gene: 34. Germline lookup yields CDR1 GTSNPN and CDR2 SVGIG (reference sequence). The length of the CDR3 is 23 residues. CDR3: CAWRPLAGVTLSFRPNPNNEQFF. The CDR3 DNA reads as TGTGCCTGGAGACCCCTTGCGGGGGTAACACTATCTTTCAGGCCGAACCCAAACAATGAGCAGTTCTTC.

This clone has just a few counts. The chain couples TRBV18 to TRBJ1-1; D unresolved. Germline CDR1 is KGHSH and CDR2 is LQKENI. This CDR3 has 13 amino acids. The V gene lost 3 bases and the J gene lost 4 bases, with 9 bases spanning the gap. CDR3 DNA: TGTGCCAGCTCACCTGACATGTTCACTGAAGCTTTCTTT. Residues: CASSPDMFTEAFF.

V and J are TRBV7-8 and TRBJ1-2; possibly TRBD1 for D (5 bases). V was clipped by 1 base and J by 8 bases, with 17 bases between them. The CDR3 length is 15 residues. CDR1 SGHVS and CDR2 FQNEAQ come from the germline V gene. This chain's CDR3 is CASSLEAGMFLGYTF. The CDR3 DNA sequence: TGTGCCAGCAGCTTAGAGGCAGGGATGTTTTTAGGCTACACCTTC.

The CDR3 is CASSLYGAETQYF. The CDR3, as DNA: TGTGCCAGCAGCTTGTACGGTGCGGAGACCCAGTACTTC. The genes are TRBV5-4 and TRBJ2-5, with D unclear. Germline V gives CDR1 SGHNT, CDR2 YYREEE (reference sequence). V dropped 1 base and J dropped 5 bases, with 9 bases sitting between them. The CDR3 is 13 amino acids. Based on the CDR3 plus reference TRBV5-4 and TRBJ2-5, the full variable domain is ETGVTQSPTHLIKTRGQQVTLRCSSQSGHNTVSWYQQALGQGPQFIFQYYREEENGRGNFPPRFSGLQFPNYSSELNVNALELDDSALYLCASSLYGAETQYFGPGTRLLVL.

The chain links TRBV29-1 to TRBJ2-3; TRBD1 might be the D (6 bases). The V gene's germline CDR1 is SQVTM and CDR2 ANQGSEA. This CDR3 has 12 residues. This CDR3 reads CSAGAPTDTQYF. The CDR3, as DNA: TGCAGTGCAGGGGCCCCCACAGATACGCAGTATTTT.

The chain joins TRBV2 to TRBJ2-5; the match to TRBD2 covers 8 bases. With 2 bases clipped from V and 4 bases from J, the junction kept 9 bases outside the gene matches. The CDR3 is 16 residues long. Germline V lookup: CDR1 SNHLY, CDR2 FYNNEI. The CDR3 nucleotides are TGTGCCAGCAGTGAAAGGCGAGGAAGCGGGAGAGAGACCCAGTACTTC. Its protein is CASSERRGSGRETQYF. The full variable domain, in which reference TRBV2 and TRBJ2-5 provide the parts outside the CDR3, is EPEVTQTPSHQVTQMGQEVILRCVPISNHLYFYWYRQILGQKVEFLVSFYNNEISEKSEIFDDQFSVERPDGSNFTLKIRSTKLEDSAMYFCASSERRGSGRETQYFGPGTRLLVL.

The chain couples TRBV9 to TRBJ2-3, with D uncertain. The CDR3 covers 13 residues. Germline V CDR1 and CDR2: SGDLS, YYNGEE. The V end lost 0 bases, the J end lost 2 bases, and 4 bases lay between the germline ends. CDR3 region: CASSVGYTDTQYF. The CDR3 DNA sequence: TGTGCCAGCAGCGTAGGCTACACAGATACGCAGTATTTT.

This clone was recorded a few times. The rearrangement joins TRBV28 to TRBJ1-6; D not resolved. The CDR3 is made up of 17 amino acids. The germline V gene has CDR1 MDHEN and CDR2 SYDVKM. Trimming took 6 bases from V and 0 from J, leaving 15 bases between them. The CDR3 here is CASRNLSGSSYNSPLHF. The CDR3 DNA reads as TGTGCCAGCAGAAACCTTTCGGGGAGCTCCTATAATTCACCCCTCCACTTT.

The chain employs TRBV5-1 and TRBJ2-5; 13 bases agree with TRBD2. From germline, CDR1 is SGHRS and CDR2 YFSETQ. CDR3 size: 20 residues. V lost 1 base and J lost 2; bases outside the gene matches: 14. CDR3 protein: CASSLSFPSGLAGSQETQYF. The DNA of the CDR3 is TGCGCCAGCAGCTTGTCATTCCCCTCGGGACTAGCGGGGAGTCAAGAGACCCAGTACTTC.

Written as DNA, the CDR3 is TGCAGCGTCAACCCAGGGGGTAATGAAAAACTGTTTTTT. This encodes CSVNPGGNEKLFF. This sequence joins TRBV29-1 and TRBJ1-4; 7 nucleotides line up with TRBD1. There are 13 residues in the CDR3. In germline, CDR1 is SQVTM, CDR2 ANQGSEA. V lost 6 bases and J lost 4; bases outside the gene matches: 5.

Here the CDR3 reads CASSSPQRHNEQFF. In nucleotides, the CDR3 is TGTGCCAGCAGTTCCCCTCAGCGTCACAATGAGCAGTTCTTC. V is TRBV28 and J is TRBJ2-1; D gene unclear. CDR1 and CDR2 from the germline V gene are MDHEN and SYDVKM. The V end lost 4 bases, the J end lost 5 bases, and 12 bases lay between the germline ends. CDR3 size: 14 residues.

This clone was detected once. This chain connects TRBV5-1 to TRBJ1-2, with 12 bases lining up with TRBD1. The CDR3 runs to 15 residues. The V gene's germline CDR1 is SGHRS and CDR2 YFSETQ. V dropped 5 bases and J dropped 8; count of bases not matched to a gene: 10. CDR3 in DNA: TGCGCCAGCAGTTGGGCTGGGACAGGGGGCCCAGGCTACACCTTC. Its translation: CASSWAGTGGPGYTF.

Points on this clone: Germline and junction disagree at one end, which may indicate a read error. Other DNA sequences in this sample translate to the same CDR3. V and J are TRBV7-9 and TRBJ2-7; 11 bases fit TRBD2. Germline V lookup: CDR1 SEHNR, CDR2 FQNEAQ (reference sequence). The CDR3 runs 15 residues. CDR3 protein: CASRVGTSGAYEQYF. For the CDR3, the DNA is TGCGCCAGCAGAGTCGGGACTAGCGGAGCCTACGAGCAGTACTTC.

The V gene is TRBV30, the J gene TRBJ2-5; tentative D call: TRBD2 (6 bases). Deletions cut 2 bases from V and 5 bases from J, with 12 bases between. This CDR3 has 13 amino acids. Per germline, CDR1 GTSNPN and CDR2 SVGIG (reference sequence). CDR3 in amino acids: CAWSWGGAETQYF. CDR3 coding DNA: TGTGCCTGGAGTTGGGGCGGGGCGGAGACCCAGTACTTC.

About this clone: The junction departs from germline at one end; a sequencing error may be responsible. The CDR3 reads CASSYGTIGYGYPF. CDR3 coding DNA: TGTGCCAGCAGTTACGGGACAATAGGCTATGGCTACCCCTTC. The chain carries TRBV6-5 and TRBJ1-2; D is possibly TRBD1 (6 bases). CDR3 size: 14 residues. The germline V gene has CDR1 MNHEY and CDR2 SVGAGI.

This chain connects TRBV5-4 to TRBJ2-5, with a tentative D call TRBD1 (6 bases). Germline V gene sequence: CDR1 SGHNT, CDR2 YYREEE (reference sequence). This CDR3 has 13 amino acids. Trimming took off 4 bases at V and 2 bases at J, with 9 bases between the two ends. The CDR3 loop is CASSPDRQETQYF. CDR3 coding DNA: TGTGCCAGCAGCCCGGACAGACAAGAGACCCAGTACTTC.

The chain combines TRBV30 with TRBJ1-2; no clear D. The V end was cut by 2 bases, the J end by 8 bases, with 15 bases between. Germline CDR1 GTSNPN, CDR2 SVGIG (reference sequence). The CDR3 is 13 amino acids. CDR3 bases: TGTGCCTGGAGTTTTAGCGTTGTAGCCGGCTACACCTTC. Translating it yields CAWSFSVVAGYTF.

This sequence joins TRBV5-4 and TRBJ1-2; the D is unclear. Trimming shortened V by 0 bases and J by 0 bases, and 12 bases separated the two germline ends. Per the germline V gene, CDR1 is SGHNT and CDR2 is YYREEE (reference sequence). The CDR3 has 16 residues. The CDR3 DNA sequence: TGTGCCAGCAGCTTGGGCGGGAGGTTAGCTAACTATGGCTACACCTTC. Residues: CASSLGGRLANYGYTF.

The CDR3 DNA is TGCAGCGTTCAGGTCTCTGGAAACACCATATATTTT. The encoded protein is CSVQVSGNTIYF. The chain links TRBV29-1 to TRBJ1-3, with unresolved D. Germline CDR1 and CDR2: SQVTM and ANQGSEA. Between the trimmed V and J ends, which lost 5 bases and 0 bases, there was a span of 5 bases. This CDR3 contains 12 residues.

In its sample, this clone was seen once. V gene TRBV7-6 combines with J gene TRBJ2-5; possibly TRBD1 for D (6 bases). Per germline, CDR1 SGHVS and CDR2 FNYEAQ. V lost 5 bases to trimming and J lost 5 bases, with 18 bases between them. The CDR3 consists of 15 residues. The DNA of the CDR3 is TGTGCCAGCAGCCGTTACAGGGCCCCGGGGGAGACCCAGTACTTC. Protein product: CASSRYRAPGETQYF.

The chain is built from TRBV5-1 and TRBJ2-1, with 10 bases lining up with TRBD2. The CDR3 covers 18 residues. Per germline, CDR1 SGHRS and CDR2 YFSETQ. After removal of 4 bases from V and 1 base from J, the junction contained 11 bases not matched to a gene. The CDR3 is CASSQGRRTSGSYNEQFF. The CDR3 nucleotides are TGCGCCAGCAGCCAAGGACGCAGGACTAGCGGTTCCTACAATGAGCAGTTCTTC.

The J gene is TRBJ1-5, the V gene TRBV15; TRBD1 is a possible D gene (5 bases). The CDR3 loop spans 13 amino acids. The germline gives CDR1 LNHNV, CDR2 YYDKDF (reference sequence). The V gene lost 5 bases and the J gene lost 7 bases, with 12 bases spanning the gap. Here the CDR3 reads CATSLVGGQPQHF. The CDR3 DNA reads TGTGCCACCAGCCTGGTCGGGGGACAGCCCCAGCATTTT.

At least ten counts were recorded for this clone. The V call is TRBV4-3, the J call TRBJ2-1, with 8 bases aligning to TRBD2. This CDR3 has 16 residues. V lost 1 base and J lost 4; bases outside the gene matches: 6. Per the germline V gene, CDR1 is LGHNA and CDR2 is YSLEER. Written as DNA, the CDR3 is TGCGCCAGCAGCCAAGCGCGGGGGGACCTATACAATGAGCAGTTCTTC. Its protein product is CASSQARGDLYNEQFF.